The 3 T cell receptor beta chains below all came from one sample that was sequenced in a study of T cell changes during pregnancy in multiple sclerosis. Here immunoSEQ multiplex PCR was the method, and the copy in TCRdb shows in-frame clones only, minus some. The sample records under 110,000 clones, roughly nine tenths being singletons. The sample here was peripheral blood, taken before pregnancy. Receptor source: a female donor with multiple sclerosis, enrolled in a pregnancy study.

This clone showed up just once. V gene TRBV15 combines with J gene TRBJ2-7; 8 positions match TRBD2. The germline V gene has CDR1 LNHNV and CDR2 YYDKDF (reference sequence). V lost 5 bases to trimming and J lost 4 bases; unmatched junction nucleotides: 13. This CDR3 has 16 residues. This chain's CDR3 is CATSSQTSETPYEQYF. DNA of the CDR3: TGTGCCACCAGCTCGCAGACTAGCGAGACACCATACGAGCAGTACTTC.

In regard to this clone: The sample has other DNA sequences that encode this CDR3 too. The chain recombines TRBV7-3 with TRBJ1-6; D remains unclear. Trimming removed 1 base at V and 10 bases at J, with 11 bases between. The CDR3 has 14 amino acids. Germline loops: CDR1 SGHTA, CDR2 FQGTGA. CDR3 nucleotide sequence: TGTGCCAGCAGCTTAATTGATTATCGGTCACCCCTCCACTTT. Translating it yields CASSLIDYRSPLHF.

V gene TRBV11-1 combines with J gene TRBJ2-7, with 11 bases that match TRBD1. CDR3 length: 16 residues. V was pared by 5 bases and J by 3 bases, with 9 bases of the junction left unmatched. Germline V gene sequence: CDR1 SGHAT, CDR2 FQDESV (reference sequence). The CDR3 DNA is TGTGCCAGCAGCCGAGGACTGGGACAGGGGGACTACGAGCAGTACTTC. Its translation: CASSRGLGQGDYEQYF. Filled out from reference TRBV11-1 and TRBJ2-7, the complete variable domain reads EAEVAQSPRYKITEKSQAVAFWCDPISGHATLYWYRQILGQGPELLVQFQDESVVDDSQLPKDRFSAERLKGVDSTLKIQPAELGDSAMYLCASSRGLGQGDYEQYFGPGTRLTVT.